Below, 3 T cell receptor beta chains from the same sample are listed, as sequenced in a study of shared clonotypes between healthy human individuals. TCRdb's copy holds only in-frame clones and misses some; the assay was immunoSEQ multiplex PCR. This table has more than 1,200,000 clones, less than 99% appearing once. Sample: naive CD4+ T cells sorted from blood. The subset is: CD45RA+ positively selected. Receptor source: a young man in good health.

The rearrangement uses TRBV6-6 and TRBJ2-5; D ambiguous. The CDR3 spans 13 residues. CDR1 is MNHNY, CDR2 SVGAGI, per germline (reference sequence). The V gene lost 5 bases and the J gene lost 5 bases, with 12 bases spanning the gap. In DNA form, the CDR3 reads TGTGCCAGCAGTCTAGAGGTGTGGGAGACCCAGTACTTC. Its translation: CASSLEVWETQYF.

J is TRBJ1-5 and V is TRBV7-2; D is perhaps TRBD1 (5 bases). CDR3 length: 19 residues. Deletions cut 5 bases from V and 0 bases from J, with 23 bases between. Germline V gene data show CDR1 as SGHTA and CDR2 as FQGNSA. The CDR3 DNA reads TGTGCCAGCAGCCCGGAACCGGGACGGGGGTCTTATAGCAATCAGCCCCAGCATTTT. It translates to CASSPEPGRGSYSNQPQHF.

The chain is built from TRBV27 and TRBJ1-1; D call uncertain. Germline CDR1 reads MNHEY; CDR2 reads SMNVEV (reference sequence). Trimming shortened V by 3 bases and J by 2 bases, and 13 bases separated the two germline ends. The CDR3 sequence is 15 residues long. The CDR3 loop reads CASSFFQVRNTEAFF. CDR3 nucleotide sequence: TGTGCCAGCAGTTTTTTTCAGGTTCGAAACACTGAAGCTTTCTTT.